A selection of T cell receptor beta chains follows, all from one sample in a study of shared clonotypes between healthy human individuals. Produced via immunoSEQ multiplex PCR; TCRdb's table is partial and in-frame only. This sample has about 610,000 clones; around 96% occur once, and the top ten carry about 0.12%. Material for sequencing was naive CD8+ T cells sorted from blood. The receptors shown here come from a woman in her twenties or thirties in good health. Both conserved end residues are trimmed from each CDR3.

>TRBJ2-2|TRBV27
ASSLITGELF
>TRBJ2-1|TRBV5-4
ASSLANEQF
>TRBJ2-1|TRBV7-2
ASSPVAGGTDNEQF
>TRBJ2-2|TRBV28
ASKSSDLGAGELF
>TRBJ2-1|TRBV19
ASSLGSEQF
>TRBJ2-7|TRBV13
ASSAGEGYEQY
>TRBJ1-5|TRBV28
ASSLYPGKNQPQH
>TRBJ1-1|TRBV2
ASSEGGISQAEAF
>TRBJ2-5|TRBV7-9
ASSLFPPVGETQY
>TRBJ2-3|TRBV12-5
ASAPPLASGWGADTQY
>TRBJ2-1|TRBV10-3
AIRSGPSSYNEQF
>TRBJ1-5|TRBV7-4
ASSKRGGRQPQH
>NA|TRBV7-8
ASSLGGGSSYEQY
>TRBJ2-1|TRBV7-8
ASSFWAGPADEQF
>TRBJ2-7|TRBV28
ASSIGQGLYEY
>TRBJ2-5|TRBV6-5
ASNPVSQETQY
>TRBJ2-1|TRBV27
ASSFSGLSSYNEQF
>TRBJ2-7|TRBV4-1
ASSPPLGGRFDYEQY
>TRBJ1-4|TRBV5-4
ASSSRGTGVEKLF
>TRBJ1-1|TRBV19
ASSIDREAF
>TRBJ2-1|TRBV4-1
ASSKGGNEQF
>TRBJ2-6|TRBV27
ASSLPASGANVLT
>TRBJ1-5|TRBV27
ASSIWMGQPQH
>TRBJ1-5|TRBV27
ASSPQGGGQPQH
>TRBJ1-3|TRBV15
ATSSRGAGNTIY
>TRBJ1-1|TRBV5-5
ASSLDGLLAF
>TRBJ1-1|TRBV10-1
ASRAETYTEAF
>TRBJ2-5|TRBV28
ASSYFGTKQETQY
>TRBJ1-2|TRBV7-9
ASSLGQSNYGYT
>TRBJ1-5|TRBV6-4
ASSDRDPQH
>TRBJ2-1|TRBV5-6
ASSLGGGSWYEQF
>TRBJ1-5|TRBV28
ASSLRQGYQPQH
>TRBJ1-4|TRBV9
ASSMTGTENEKLF
>TRBJ1-5|TRBV23-1
ASSTGSLNQPQH
>TRBJ1-5|TRBV27
GSGWTENQPQH
>TRBJ1-4|TRBV2
ASRGGEKLF
>TRBJ2-1|TRBV19
ASSIGQSSYNEQF
>TRBJ2-7|TRBV4-1
ASSQVLAEIYEQY
>TRBJ1-1|TRBV2
ASIDRGSTEAF
>TRBJ1-2|TRBV6-5
ASSYGQGSYGYT
>TRBJ1-2|TRBV27
ASSFSSNYGYT
>TRBJ1-2|TRBV11-2
ASSLGGSYGYT
>TRBJ2-7|TRBV7-2
ASSLLTGSSYEQY
>TRBJ2-3|TRBV10-2
ASSVSDTQY
>TRBJ2-7|TRBV10-1
ASSESGRVDEQY
>TRBJ2-7|TRBV5-1
ASSFGTSYEQY
>TRBJ1-2|TRBV5-1
ASSSQPFEREGYGYT
>TRBJ2-1|TRBV7-2
ASKDRGYEQF
>TRBJ2-1|TRBV7-6
ASSLGARAGGLDEQF
>TRBJ2-7|TRBV9
ASSKGDGLYEQY
>TRBJ2-7|TRBV6-5
ASSSVAGGVSNEQY
>TRBJ2-7|TRBV27
ASSTGPAYEQY
>TRBJ1-5|TRBV19
ASSMGGGSQPQH
>TRBJ2-7|TRBV7-9
ASSSALSYEQY
>TRBJ2-2|TRBV7-3
AMTDRGTGELF
>TRBJ2-5|TRBV2
ASSLVSQY
>TRBJ1-2|TRBV27
ASSPRGPGANYGYT
>TRBJ2-7|TRBV28
ASSFQVGESYEQY
>TRBJ2-1|TRBV7-9
ASTSGPYNEQF